This TCR beta chain was observed in a study of T cells in Graves' hyperthyroidism and ophthalmopathy. Concerning this clonotype: Its antigen is still unknown.

Overall study results and limits: Blood also carried most thyroid clonotypes expanded above 0.001.

Researchers defined stable Graves' hyperthyroidism as no ophthalmopathy progression within 18 months. Germline-derived CDR1 and CDR2 are MGHDK and SYGVNS. With 4 bases removed from V and 3 bases from J, the gap between germline ends came to 16 bases. The CDR3 is made up of 15 amino acids. The investigators amplified TCR beta CDR3 regions from RNA transcripts. HTBI primers were the set used in a first-round RT-PCR of the TCR CDR3. TCRdb reprocessed the multiplex PCR reads via MiXCR and lists one record per CDR3 protein. The sample consists of roughly 800,000 distinct CDR3 sequences, more than 30% of them appearing once.

The V and J genes are TRBV25-1 and TRBJ2-7, with D unresolved. This clonotype was sampled from a man aged 18 to 30 with Graves' hyperthyroidism. The sample was blood. The CDR3 is CASSAREQSDYEQYF. The CDR3 DNA follows: TGTGCCAGCAGTGCTAGAGAACAGTCGGACTACGAGCAGTACTTC.